Detailed here is one T cell receptor beta chain. Its antigen remains unidentified. Sample time point: week 35, safety follow-up. Every vaccination contained 300 ug of the mutant IDH1 20-mer peptide and was paired with topical imiquimod. Eight vaccinations were given in weeks 1, 3, 5, 7, 11, 15, 19 and 23. This record comes from a study of a mutant IDH1 vaccine in newly diagnosed glioma. Study summary: Patients were started on vaccination 4-6 weeks after radiotherapy alone, or with temozolomide cycles.

Repertoires were generated with immunoSEQ multiplex PCR, while TCRdb's copy carries only in-frame clones and drops some. The data show tens of thousands of clones, 76% seen once. The CDR3 consists of 14 residues. CDR1 and CDR2 (germline): SGHRS, YFSETQ. Trimming stripped 1 base from V and 8 bases from J, with 13 bases between. This material consisted of PBMCs, taken from a glioma patient whose treatment included an IDH1 peptide vaccine. This TCR came from a man aged 35-49 years with glioma. The J gene is TRBJ2-1, the V gene TRBV5-1; the D call may be TRBD1 or TRBD2 (5 bases each). DNA of the CDR3: TGCGCCAGCAGCTTGCCGGGACCCCAGGATGAGCAGTTCTTC. Its protein product is CASSLPGPQDEQFF. Based on the CDR3 plus reference TRBV5-1 and TRBJ2-1, the full variable domain is KAGVTQTPRYLIKTRGQQVTLSCSPISGHRSVSWYQQTPGQGLQFLFEYFSETQRNKGNFPGRFSGRQFSNSRSEMNVSTLELGDSALYLCASSLPGPQDEQFFGPGTRLTVL.